The 3 T cell receptor beta chains below all came from one sample that was sequenced in a study of T cells in localized non-small cell lung cancer. This table comes from immunoSEQ multiplex PCR, and its TCRdb copy is limited to in-frame clones, with some not included. The sample gives around 40,000 clones, about 83% of which show up once; roughly 8% is in the top ten. The starting material was PBMCs, obtained before any cancer treatment. The source of these receptors is a man aged 40-75 years with stage II lung adenocarcinoma.

The chain joins TRBV2 to TRBJ1-2; D is unclear. Germline assignment: CDR1 SNHLY and CDR2 FYNNEI. With 3 bases removed from V and 4 bases from J, the gap between germline ends came to 15 bases. The CDR3 runs to 15 residues. This CDR3 is CASSDEKGDRYGYTF. The CDR3 nucleotides are TGTGCCAGCAGTGATGAGAAGGGAGACCGCTATGGCTACACCTTC. Variable domain in full (rest from reference TRBV2 and TRBJ1-2): EPEVTQTPSHQVTQMGQEVILRCVPISNHLYFYWYRQILGQKVEFLVSFYNNEISEKSEIFDDQFSVERPDGSNFTLKIRSTKLEDSAMYFCASSDEKGDRYGYTFGSGTRLTVV.

The chain couples TRBV14 to TRBJ2-5, with D unclear. The germline V gene has CDR1 SGHDN and CDR2 FVKESK. Trimming removed 4 bases from V and 4 bases from J, with 4 bases in between. The CDR3 loop spans 11 amino acids. The chain's CDR3 is CASSPGETQYF. The CDR3 region has the DNA TGTGCCAGCAGCCCGGGAGAGACCCAGTACTTC. Using reference TRBV14 and TRBJ2-5 for the parts outside the CDR3, the full variable domain is EAGVTQFPSHSVIEKGQTVTLRCDPISGHDNLYWYRRVMGKEIKFLLHFVKESKQDESGMPNNRFLAERTGGTYSTLKVQPAELEDSGVYFCASSPGETQYFGPGTRLLVL.

The J gene is TRBJ2-7, the V gene TRBV19, with TRBD1 matching over 11 bases. CDR3 length: 16 residues. The V gene's germline CDR1 is LNHDA and CDR2 SQIVND (reference sequence). Trimming at V came to 0 bases and at J to 2 bases, leaving 3 bases not matched to a gene. In nucleotides, the CDR3 is TGTGCCAGTAGTATAGACCCGGGACAGGGGGCCTACGAGCAGTACTTC. Amino acids: CASSIDPGQGAYEQYF.